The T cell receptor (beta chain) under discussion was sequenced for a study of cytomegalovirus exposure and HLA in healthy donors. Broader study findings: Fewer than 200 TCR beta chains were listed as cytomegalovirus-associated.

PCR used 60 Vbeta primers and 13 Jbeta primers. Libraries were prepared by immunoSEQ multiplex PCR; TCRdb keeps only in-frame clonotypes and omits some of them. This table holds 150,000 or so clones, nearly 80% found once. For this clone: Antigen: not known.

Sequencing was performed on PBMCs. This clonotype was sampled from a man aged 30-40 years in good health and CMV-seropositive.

This CDR3 is CASSFQDRDTETQYF. The CDR3 DNA reads TGCGCCAGCAGCTTCCAGGACAGGGACACAGAGACCCAGTACTTC. The rearrangement joins TRBV5-1 to TRBJ2-5, with 8 bases aligning to TRBD1. The CDR3 spans 15 residues. From germline, CDR1 is SGHRS and CDR2 YFSETQ. J was trimmed by 4 bases and V by 2 bases; bases with no gene match: 7. Variable domain in full (rest from reference TRBV5-1 and TRBJ2-5): KAGVTQTPRYLIKTRGQQVTLSCSPISGHRSVSWYQQTPGQGLQFLFEYFSETQRNKGNFPGRFSGRQFSNSRSEMNVSTLELGDSALYLCASSFQDRDTETQYFGPGTRLLVL.